These 27 T cell receptor beta chains share one sample of origin, sequenced in a study of CD8 T cells in ankylosing spondylitis. TCRdb reanalysed the 5' RACE reads using MiXCR and keeps one entry per CDR3 protein. The repertoire has 700,000 to 850,000 distinct CDR3 sequences, approximately 12% of them found once; the top ten carry around 0.51%. General study points: What seemed typical of ankylosing spondylitis blood was a TCR beta motif built from roughly 8 highly homologous variants.

No antigen has been assigned to these receptors. Source material: blood, either unsorted or a sorted T cell fraction (not recorded which). The receptors derive from a male donor with ankylosing spondylitis.

This clonotype was observed a few times. The chain uses TRBV7-2 and TRBJ1-1; D unresolved. Between the trimmed V and J ends, which lost 4 bases and 3 bases, there was a span of 12 bases. The CDR3 totals 14 residues. Germline assignment: CDR1 SGHTA and CDR2 FQGNSA. In nucleotides, the CDR3 is TGTGCCAGCAGCTCTCAGGCGATCGACACTGAAGCTTTCTTT. Encoded protein: CASSSQAIDTEAFF.

In its sample, this clonotype was seen many times. The V call is TRBV5-1, the J call TRBJ2-1, with 15 bases lining up with TRBD2. CDR3 length equals 19 residues. Unmatched junction bases numbered 7, after V lost 0 bases and J lost 3 bases. Germline V lookup: CDR1 SGHRS, CDR2 YFSETQ. Here the CDR3 reads CASSLDGLAGGGVYNEQFF. As DNA, the CDR3 is TGCGCCAGCAGCTTGGATGGACTAGCGGGAGGGGGGGTCTACAATGAGCAGTTCTTC.

The gene calls are TRBV7-9 and TRBJ1-1; D uncertain. V was pared by 5 bases and J by 5 bases, with 15 bases between. The CDR3 length is 14 residues. Germline V gene lookup returns CDR1 SEHNR and CDR2 FQNEAQ (reference sequence). CDR3 nucleotide sequence: TGTGCCAGCAGCCTCGGCAGGATGGTAACTGAAGCTTTCTTT. This gives the protein CASSLGRMVTEAFF.

This chain uses TRBV10-3 with TRBJ2-7; no definite D call. The CDR3 contains 19 residues. V lost 5 bases, J lost 0 bases, and 26 bases lay in between. The V gene's germline CDR1 is ENHRY and CDR2 SYGVKD. The CDR3 spells CAISFSAGNSNPISYEQYF. CDR3 coding DNA: TGTGCCATCAGTTTCTCCGCCGGCAACTCAAATCCCATCTCCTACGAGCAGTACTTC.

The CDR3 loop is CASRTPGQGSSPLHF. CDR3 in DNA: TGTGCCAGCAGAACCCCGGGACAGGGGTCTTCACCCCTCCACTTT. This rearrangement joins TRBV6-2 or TRBV6-3 to TRBJ1-6, with 10 bases that match TRBD1. The junction had 8 bases not matched to a gene; V was cut back by 6 bases and J by 9 bases. This CDR3 contains 15 residues. The germline V gene encodes CDR1 MNHEY and CDR2 SVGEGT.

The chain recombines TRBV4-2 with TRBJ2-1; D unresolved. The germline V gene has CDR1 LGHNA and CDR2 YNFKEQ. The ends were cut back, 4 bases at V and 1 base at J, with 11 bases in the middle. The CDR3 covers 15 residues. The CDR3 protein is CASSPSLRSYNEQFF. CDR3 coding DNA: TGTGCCAGCAGCCCCTCTTTAAGGTCCTACAATGAGCAGTTCTTC.

The chain has TRBV19 and TRBJ2-2; D is ambiguous. The CDR3 totals 14 residues. Germline CDR1 LNHDA, CDR2 SQIVND (reference sequence). The V end lost 1 base, the J end lost 1 base, and 4 bases lay between the germline ends. The CDR3 loop reads CASSIARNTGELFF. As DNA, the CDR3 is TGTGCCAGTAGTATAGCCAGGAACACCGGGGAGCTGTTTTTT.

At least ten counts were recorded for this clonotype. The gene calls are TRBV7-2 and TRBJ1-1, with D unresolved. In germline, CDR1 is SGHTA, CDR2 FQGNSA. V lost 4 bases and J lost 3, with 9 bases in between. CDR3 length: 13 residues. CDR3 sequence reads: CASSSDPHTEAFF. The CDR3 nucleotides are TGTGCCAGCAGCTCGGACCCGCACACTGAAGCTTTCTTT.

In this sample, this clonotype turned up a few times. The genes are TRBV25-1 and TRBJ1-5, with D perhaps matching TRBD1 (5 bases). V was clipped by 5 bases and J by 5 bases, with 13 bases between them. The CDR3 covers 14 residues. Germline V lookup: CDR1 MGHDK, CDR2 SYGVNS. The CDR3 region is CASSPGWQYQPQHF. Here the CDR3 DNA reads TGTGCCAGCAGTCCAGGGTGGCAGTATCAGCCCCAGCATTTT.

This chain uses TRBV6-1 with TRBJ1-6; no firm D call. The CDR3 covers 16 residues. Trimming shortened V by 2 bases and J by 0 bases, and 8 bases separated the two germline ends. Germline V gene sequence: CDR1 MNHNS, CDR2 SASEGT. The CDR3 sequence: CASSELESSYNSPLHF. The CDR3 DNA follows: TGTGCCAGCAGTGAACTTGAGAGCTCCTATAATTCACCCCTCCACTTT.

The CDR3 bases are TGTGCCAGCAGCTCCTATCCTGGGGCGTCCAAGTTCGCTTTCTTT. Translation: CASSSYPGASKFAFF. This chain links TRBV13 with TRBJ1-1; possibly TRBD1 for D (5 bases). The germline gives CDR1 PRHDT, CDR2 FYEKMQ (reference sequence). Trimming took 4 bases from V and 11 from J, leaving 23 bases between them. The CDR3 is 15 amino acids.

This clonotype was picked up a small number of times. The chain is built from TRBV29-1 and TRBJ2-2; 12 nucleotides agree with TRBD1. Germline CDR1 reads SQVTM; CDR2 reads ANQGSEA. This CDR3 is 15 amino acids long. V was pared by 4 bases and J by 7 bases, with 7 bases of the junction left unmatched. In nucleotides, the CDR3 is TGCAGCGTTGTCGGGACAGGGGGCGCGTACGGGGAGCTGTTTTTT. As protein: CSVVGTGGAYGELFF.

With respect to this clonotype: A much larger clone is a single base away; this may be a read error. The chain joins TRBV10-1 to TRBJ2-2, with D possibly called TRBD1 or TRBD2 (5 bases each). Germline assignment: CDR1 WNHNN and CDR2 SYGVQD (reference sequence). This CDR3 comprises 13 residues. CDR3: CASSPTEAGDLFF. DNA for the CDR3: TGCGCCAGCAGTCCAACAGAGGCCGGGGACCTGTTTTTT.

The genes are TRBV4-3 and TRBJ2-3; D might be TRBD1 or TRBD2, each matching 7 bases. The CDR3 has 16 amino acids. V lost 2 bases and J lost 5, with 17 bases in between. Per germline, CDR1 LGHNA and CDR2 YSLEER. This CDR3 reads CASSQTTGWGGDTQYF. The CDR3 nucleotides are TGCGCCAGCAGCCAAACGACAGGGTGGGGGGGAGATACGCAGTATTTT.

The chain links TRBV5-1 to TRBJ2-7, with D perhaps matching TRBD2 (6 bases). The V end was cut by 1 base, the J end by 7 bases, with 15 bases between. Germline V gene sequence: CDR1 SGHRS, CDR2 YFSETQ. This CDR3 is built from 14 residues. The CDR3 sequence: CASSLQGLLGEQYF. The CDR3 DNA follows: TGCGCCAGCAGCTTGCAGGGACTGCTCGGAGAGCAGTACTTC.

This clonotype was counted ten times or more. V is TRBV20-1 and J is TRBJ1-1; D might be TRBD1 (6 bases). V gave up 1 base and J gave up 4 bases, with 16 bases separating them. This CDR3 region has 15 residues. The germline gives CDR1 DFQATT, CDR2 SNEGSKA (reference sequence). The CDR3 loop is CSARVPGQRGTEAFF. DNA of the CDR3: TGCAGTGCTAGAGTCCCAGGACAGAGGGGCACTGAAGCTTTCTTT.

This clonotype was detected a few times. CDR3 in DNA: TGTGCCAGCAGCGTTGACGGAGAAAGCTCCTACAATGAGCAGTTCTTC. This translates into CASSVDGESSYNEQFF. The J gene is TRBJ2-1, the V gene TRBV9, with D unresolved. V was shortened by 2 bases and J by 0 bases, with 12 bases between the two germline ends. Germline values: CDR1 SGDLS, CDR2 YYNGEE. The CDR3 loop spans 16 amino acids. Drawing the rest from reference TRBV9 and TRBJ2-1, the complete variable domain is DSGVTQTPKHLITATGQRVTLRCSPRSGDLSVYWYQQSLDQGLQFLIQYYNGEERAKGNILERFSAQQFPDLHSELNLSSLELGDSALYFCASSVDGESSYNEQFFGPGTRLTVL.

The genes are TRBV14 and TRBJ2-7; TRBD2 might be the D (5 bases). V dropped 4 bases and J dropped 0 bases, with 13 bases sitting between them. This CDR3 is built from 15 residues. The V gene's germline CDR1 is SGHDN and CDR2 FVKESK. In DNA form, the CDR3 reads TGTGCCAGCAGCCCCGGACTTTCCGTCTCCTACGAGCAGTACTTC. Amino acid sequence: CASSPGLSVSYEQYF.

The chain is built from TRBV6-1 and TRBJ1-6; D is unclear. Between the trimmed V and J ends, which lost 5 bases and 8 bases, there was a span of 13 bases. The CDR3 consists of 14 residues. CDR1 and CDR2 (germline): MNHNS, SASEGT. The DNA of the CDR3 is TGTGCCAGCAGTATGGGCCCCCAGGATTCACCCCTCCACTTT. It specifies CASSMGPQDSPLHF.

V and J are TRBV20-1 and TRBJ1-6, with D perhaps TRBD1 (6 bases). The CDR3 extends over 15 amino acids. With 6 bases removed from V and 12 bases from J, the gap between germline ends came to 24 bases. Germline CDR1 reads DFQATT; CDR2 reads SNEGSKA (reference sequence). CDR3 coding DNA: TGCAGTGCCACACAAAGGGGGTTGTCGTACTTACCCCTCCACTTT. Its protein product is CSATQRGLSYLPLHF.

This chain connects TRBV5-6 to TRBJ1-1; no definite D call. Per germline, CDR1 SGHDT and CDR2 YYEEEE. CDR3 length equals 18 residues. V gave up 1 base and J gave up 1 base, with 20 bases separating them. The CDR3 here is CASSLYAIYPTENTEAFF. DNA of the CDR3: TGTGCCAGCAGCTTGTATGCCATTTATCCTACCGAGAACACTGAAGCTTTCTTT.

A few counts support this clonotype. Written as DNA, the CDR3 is TGTGCCAGCACCCCTAGGCTAGCGGGGGGACTCCAAGAGACCCAGTACTTC. It encodes CASTPRLAGGLQETQYF. The chain combines TRBV7-8 with TRBJ2-5, with TRBD2 matching over 11 bases. V gave up 7 bases and J gave up 1 base; unmatched junction bases: 11. The CDR3 length is 17 residues. Germline assignment: CDR1 SGHVS and CDR2 FQNEAQ.

The CDR3 protein is CASSLGLAIAKNIQYF. CDR3 nucleotides: TGCGCCAGCAGCCTAGGGCTTGCCATAGCCAAAAACATTCAGTACTTC. The J gene is TRBJ2-4, the V gene TRBV5-1; D call uncertain. The CDR3 extends over 16 amino acids. Germline V gene data show CDR1 as SGHRS and CDR2 as YFSETQ. V was trimmed by 4 bases and J by 0 bases, leaving 14 bases between them.

This clonotype was observed at least ten times. The chain joins TRBV7-2 to TRBJ2-3; D remains ambiguous. The CDR3 runs 14 residues. Germline V gene lookup returns CDR1 SGHTA and CDR2 FQGNSA. With 5 bases removed from V and 5 bases from J, the gap between germline ends came to 14 bases. The CDR3 loop reads CASSPIYTVDTQYF. Here the CDR3 DNA reads TGTGCCAGCAGCCCAATATATACCGTAGATACGCAGTATTTT.

V and J are TRBV24-1 and TRBJ1-2, with D perhaps matching TRBD1 (6 bases). This CDR3 has 15 amino acids. Trimming removed 1 base at V and 9 bases at J, with 17 bases between. The germline V gene has CDR1 KGHDR and CDR2 SFDVKD. This chain's CDR3 is CATSDFRRGLSSYTF. The CDR3 DNA reads TGTGCCACCAGTGATTTTCGCAGGGGCTTGTCTAGCTACACCTTC.

This clonotype was seen more than once but under ten times. The rearrangement joins TRBV20-1 to TRBJ2-2, with a weak D call TRBD1 (5 bases). Trimming removed 2 bases at V and 5 bases at J, with 12 bases between. Germline V CDR1 and CDR2: DFQATT, SNEGSKA (reference sequence). This CDR3 is 14 amino acids long. The DNA for the CDR3 is TGCAGTGCTAGAAATGCGGCAGGGACCGGGGAGCTGTTTTTT. Translating gives CSARNAAGTGELFF.

This clonotype was seen ten or more times. The chain is built from TRBV10-3 and TRBJ1-1; D gene unclear. Germline assignment: CDR1 ENHRY and CDR2 SYGVKD. This CDR3 comprises 14 residues. V lost 2 bases and J lost 0, with 7 bases in between. This CDR3 reads CAISERRLNTEAFF. DNA for the CDR3: TGTGCCATCAGTGAGAGGCGGTTGAACACTGAAGCTTTCTTT.